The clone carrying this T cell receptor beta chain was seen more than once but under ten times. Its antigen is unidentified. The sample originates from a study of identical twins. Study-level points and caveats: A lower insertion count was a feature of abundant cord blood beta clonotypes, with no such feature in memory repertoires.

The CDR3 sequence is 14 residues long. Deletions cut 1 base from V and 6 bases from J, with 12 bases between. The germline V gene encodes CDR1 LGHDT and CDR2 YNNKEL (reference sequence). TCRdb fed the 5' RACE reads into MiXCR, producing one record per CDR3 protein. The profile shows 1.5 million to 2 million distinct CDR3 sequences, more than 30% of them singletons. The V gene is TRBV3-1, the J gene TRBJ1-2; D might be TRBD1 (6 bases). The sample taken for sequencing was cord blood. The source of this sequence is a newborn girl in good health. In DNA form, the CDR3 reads TGTGCCAGCAGCCAAGTACAGGGCTGGGATGGCTACACCTTC. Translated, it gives CASSQVQGWDGYTF. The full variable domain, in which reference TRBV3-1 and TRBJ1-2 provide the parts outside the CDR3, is DTAVSQTPKYLVTQMGNDKSIKCEQNLGHDTMYWYKQDSKKFLKIMFSYNNKELIINETVPNRFSPKSPDKAHLNLHINSLELGDSAVYFCASSQVQGWDGYTFGSGTRLTVV.